This T cell receptor (beta chain) was sequenced during a study of Ad26.COV2.S vaccination and SARS-CoV-2 variants. Concerning this clone itself: Antigen unknown.

The table came from immunoSEQ multiplex PCR; TCRdb's copy has only in-frame clones and leaves some out. Found here are 180,000 or so clones, around 85% of them singletons; the top ten hold about 5.5%. Germline-derived CDR1 and CDR2 are WSHSY and SAAADI. V was pared by 5 bases and J by 2 bases, with 4 bases of the junction left unmatched. CDR3 length: 14 amino acids. Findings of the study overall: Similar non-spike TCR breadth was seen in vaccine and placebo recipients. Using TCR breadth and depth analyses may have led to underestimated total T cell responses. Spike-specific CD8+ and CD4+ T cell responses reportedly showed substantial breadth after vaccination. Vaccine recipients posted higher spike-specific TCR breadth than their placebo counterparts.

This chain connects TRBV10-2 to TRBJ2-7; 9 bases fit TRBD1. The origin of this receptor is a human donor who had recovered from COVID-19. Material: peripheral blood, obtained after recovery from COVID-19. The CDR3: CASSTGQGPYEQYF. DNA of the CDR3: TGCGCCAGCAGTACGGGACAGGGCCCCTACGAGCAGTACTTC.